Listed below are T cell receptor beta chains from one sample, sequenced in a study of T cell changes during pregnancy in multiple sclerosis. Here immunoSEQ multiplex PCR was the method, and the copy in TCRdb shows in-frame clones only, minus some. Found here are about 130,000 clones, roughly 97% of them singletons; the top ten hold 0.44%. The sample consisted of peripheral blood, taken after pregnancy. These receptor sequences come from a female donor with multiple sclerosis, enrolled in a pregnancy study. Each CDR3 is given with its conserved first and last residue. A D gene is named only where the DNA matches it firmly. Size tells how often a clone was seen (once, few, many) or the class of an expanded clone, and some rows leave it out.

v_gene	abundance	d_gene	j_gene	CDR3aa	CDR3nt
TRBV4-1	-	TRBD1	TRBJ2-7	CASSHDRGLYEQYF	TGCGCCAGCAGCCACGACAGGGGCCTCTACGAGCAGTACTTC
TRBV4-2	-	TRBD1	TRBJ1-5	CASSQGTGGLNQPQHF	TGTGCCAGCAGCCAGGGGACAGGGGGCTTAAATCAGCCCCAGCATTTT
TRBV13	-	TRBD1	TRBJ1-4	CASSALGQGMGNEKLFF	TGTGCCAGCAGCGCTTTGGGACAGGGGATGGGAAATGAAAAACTGTTTTTT
TRBV11-2	-	TRBD2	TRBJ2-7	CASSLPHGLAEGYEQYF	TGTGCCAGCAGCTTACCTCATGGACTAGCTGAGGGGTACGAGCAGTACTTC
TRBV28	-	-	TRBJ1-1	CASTPGTPNTEAFF	TGTGCCAGTACCCCCGGGACACCGAACACTGAAGCTTTCTTT
TRBV30	-	-	TRBJ1-1	CAWGGREAEAFF	TGTGCCTGGGGGGGAAGGGAGGCTGAAGCTTTCTTT
TRBV12-2	-	-	TRBJ2-1	CASRLVSLSSYNEQFF	TGTGCAAGTCGCTTAGTGTCCCTTAGCTCCTACAATGAGCAGTTCTTC
TRBV28	-	-	TRBJ2-2	CASSFIRGTGELFF	TGTGCCAGCAGTTTTATACGAGGCACCGGGGAGCTGTTTTTT
TRBV28	once	-	TRBJ2-4	CASTGRGAKNIQYF	TGTGCCAGCACTGGCAGGGGAGCCAAAAACATTCAGTACTTC
TRBV7-9	-	-	TRBJ2-1	CASNSGYNEQFF	TGTGCCAGCAACTCGGGCTACAATGAGCAGTTCTTC
TRBV10-3	once	TRBD1	TRBJ2-5	CAAQGQGSEETQYF	TGTGCCGCCCAAGGACAGGGGTCGGAGGAGACCCAGTACTTC
TRBV2	-	TRBD1	TRBJ1-2	CASSERPGQSYGYTF	TGTGCCAGCAGTGAAAGGCCGGGACAGTCCTATGGCTACACCTTC
TRBV28	-	-	TRBJ2-7	CASSSGQIRKNSYEQYF	TGTGCCAGCAGTTCAGGACAGATAAGGAAGAACTCCTACGAGCAGTACTTC
TRBV28	-	TRBD1	TRBJ2-7	CASSLTGQKYF	TGTGCCAGCAGCCTAACGGGACAGAAGTACTTC
TRBV19	-	-	TRBJ1-1	CASSNPRDTEAFF	TGTGCCAGTAGTAACCCCAGGGACACTGAAGCTTTCTTT
TRBV5-1	-	-	TRBJ1-4	CASSSNRPVRSEKLFF	TGCGCCAGCAGCTCCAACCGACCGGTTCGGAGTGAAAAACTGTTTTTT
TRBV9	-	TRBD1	TRBJ2-1	CASSVEGTDYNEQFF	TGTGCCAGCAGCGTAGAGGGGACAGACTACAATGAGCAGTTCTTC
TRBV19	-	TRBD1	TRBJ1-2	CAIGRTGDNYGYTF	TGTGCCATTGGCCGGACAGGGGATAACTATGGCTACACCTTC
TRBV5-4	-	-	TRBJ1-3	CASSLLGDSGNTIYF	TGTGCCAGCAGCTTGTTAGGGGACTCTGGAAACACCATATATTTT
TRBV19	-	-	TRBJ2-4	CASSNLRGAKNIQYF	TGTGCCAGTAGTAATTTGAGGGGGGCCAAAAACATTCAGTACTTC
TRBV19	-	TRBD2	TRBJ2-1	CASSGVAGSVQFF	TGTGCCAGTAGTGGAGTAGCGGGGAGCGTACAGTTCTTC
TRBV5-1	-	-	TRBJ2-1	CASSPPRTVLPHNEQFF	TGCGCCAGCAGCCCCCCCAGGACAGTTTTACCCCACAATGAGCAGTTCTTC
TRBV19	-	TRBD1	TRBJ1-2	CASMLTGVYGYTF	TGTGCCAGCATGCTAACAGGGGTCTATGGCTACACCTTC
TRBV28	once	TRBD2	TRBJ2-1	CASQREAYNEQFF	TGTGCCAGCCAACGGGAGGCCTACAATGAGCAGTTCTTC